The subject of this entry is one T cell receptor beta chain. Its antigen remains undetermined. No qualities accompany the bases; no much larger clone lies one base away. This specimen comes from a study of blood T cell repertoires in COVID-19 (dated by TCRdb to about 2020). Study-level background: Samples from collaborators originated in the United States, Italy and Spain and spanned both the acute and convalescent phases of COVID-19. The prospective study material was composed of cDNA or gDNA derived from T cells, B-cell-depleted T cells, or PBMCs. Deeply sampled blood TCRbeta repertoires from subjects exposed to, actively infected with, or recovered from COVID-19 were included in the dataset. The repertoires were released in a freely available public database intended as a resource for research on the immune response to SARS-CoV-2. The samples were drawn from the first 160 participants of the ongoing ImmuneRACE study and from over 950 subjects provided by 6 global collaborators. Sample metadata almost always included a de-identified subject ID, COVID-19 status, age in years and sex. Where available, HLA class I and class II types were obtained from metadata supplied by the sample provider rather than from assay-based typing. Study-wide conclusions, independent of this receptor: Clinical and demographic metadata were provided uncurated, with the amount varying by source and participant.

TCRbeta CDR3 regions were amplified from genomic DNA by means of the immunoSEQ Assay, a bias-controlled multiplex PCR. Per the source publication's procedure: The number of nucleated cells in each sample was estimated from the amplification of reference gene primers within the assay. Sequence reads were collapsed and filtered to measure the absolute abundance of every unique TCRbeta CDR3 rearrangement. Productive Simpson clonality was computed per sample as the square root of Simpson's diversity index over productive rearrangements. TCRdb obtained this table from immuneACCESS and retained in-frame rearrangements with V and J assigned. These tables miss some clones; where compared with another copy, unresolved V genes account for less than half of the shortfall, and the remainder is unexplained. V, J and clone size were drawn from that table, and D and trimming were deduced from the DNA. The sample profile shows about 310,000 clones; 80% to 90% of them were found once. 1% of the sample is held by the ten biggest clonotypes.

The collaborating institutions used their own protocols to collect whole blood in K2EDTA tubes. For TCRbeta analysis, collaborators shipped samples as frozen whole blood, isolated PBMCs, or DNA extracted from either of those sample types. V is trimmed back by 4 bases and J by 1 base, and the junction contains 5 bases that no gene match accounts for. CDR1 and CDR2 were assigned from the germline V gene (reference sequence) as SGHKS and YYEKEE. From cysteine to phenylalanine, the CDR3 is 15 amino acids long. Only the CDR3 DNA stays, 45 bases, in frame from base 1. The receptor's source is a man over 45 with active or convalescent COVID-19. The chain links TRBV5-5 with TRBJ2-7; 10 of the junction bases match TRBD2. Sequenced: peripheral blood. The CDR3 region reads CASSRGTSESYEQYF. The nucleotide sequence reads TGTGCCAGCAGCCGCGGGACTAGCGAGTCCTACGAGCAGTACTTC.